Sequencing of this TCR beta chain was carried out in a study of T cells in Graves' hyperthyroidism and ophthalmopathy. This clonotype was found many times. The CDR3 contains 15 residues. Deletions cut 3 bases from V and 5 bases from J, with 16 bases between. CDR1 and CDR2 from the germline V gene are ENHRY and SYGVKD. From RNA transcripts, TCR beta CDR3 regions were amplified. HTBI primers were the set used in a first-round RT-PCR of the TCR CDR3. TCRdb ran MiXCR on the multiplex PCR reads and lists one entry per CDR3 protein. The sample yields 550,000 to 650,000 distinct CDR3 sequences, approximately 15% seen once.

Material for sequencing was blood. The rearrangement joins TRBV10-3 to TRBJ1-2; TRBD1 might be the D (5 bases). This TCR was recovered from a woman younger than 45 with Graves' hyperthyroidism that later progressed to Graves' ophthalmopathy. For the CDR3, the DNA is TGTGCCATCAGTGAAACAGGCAGGGTAACTTATGGCTACACCTTC. This gives the protein CAISETGRVTYGYTF.